Detailed here is one T cell receptor (beta chain). The PCR employed 60 Vbeta primers together with 13 Jbeta primers. Profiling relied on immunoSEQ multiplex PCR, and the TCRdb table lists in-frame clones only, not all of them. The table has around 150,000 clones, 79% seen once. This entry belongs to a study of cytomegalovirus exposure and HLA in healthy donors. These donors counted as nominally healthy when sampled, but unrecorded immune exposures were likely. The germline V gene has CDR1 SGHDT and CDR2 YYEEEE. Trimming removed 1 base from V and 5 bases from J; junction bases left unmatched: 6. The CDR3 is 15 residues long.

The sample taken for sequencing was PBMCs. J is TRBJ2-5 and V is TRBV5-6; 9 positions match TRBD2. This clonotype was sampled from a man aged 45-60 years in good health and CMV-seropositive. The CDR3: CASSLRAGGVETQYF. The CDR3 DNA reads as TGTGCCAGCAGCTTGAGGGCGGGAGGGGTGGAGACCCAGTACTTC. Filled out from reference TRBV5-6 and TRBJ2-5, the complete variable domain reads DAGVTQSPTHLIKTRGQQVTLRCSPKSGHDTVSWYQQALGQGPQFIFQYYEEEERQRGNFPDRFSGHQFPNYSSELNVNALLLGDSALYLCASSLRAGGVETQYFGPGTRLLVL.